This is a list of T cell receptor beta chains from one sample in a study of OX40 agonist ivuxolimab in advanced cancers. TCRdb keeps only in-frame clones here, not all; method: immunoSEQ multiplex PCR. The repertoire holds 35,000 to 40,000 clones, with 80% to 95% as singletons. Material: CD4+ or CD8+ T cells sorted from blood, obtained in a trial of the OX40 agonist ivuxolimab. These receptors were taken from an adult with an advanced solid tumor such as melanoma, head and neck, liver or kidney cancer. The CDR3 runs from the conserved cysteine through the conserved F or W. A D gene is named only where the DNA matches it firmly. Size is stated for part of the rows, as once, few or many counts, or as a class when the clone is expanded.

V gene	clone size	D gene	J gene	CDR3 protein	CDR3 DNA
TRBV29-1	-	-	TRBJ1-2	CSVESGIGYTF	TGCAGCGTAGAGTCGGGGATTGGCTACACCTTC
TRBV27	-	TRBD1	TRBJ1-2	CASRGQDSNYGYTF	TGTGCCAGCAGAGGACAGGATAGTAACTATGGCTACACCTTC
TRBV4-1	-	TRBD2	TRBJ2-7	CASSQGATSGGVLREQYF	TGCGCCAGCAGCCAAGGGGCTACTAGCGGAGGGGTCCTACGGGAGCAGTACTTC
TRBV5-1	-	TRBD2	TRBJ2-1	CASSLRGTSGRDNEQFF	TGCGCCAGCAGCCTACGCGGGACTAGCGGGAGGGACAATGAGCAGTTCTTC
TRBV5-1	-	TRBD1	TRBJ1-5	CASSHTGGGQPQHF	TGCGCCAGCAGCCATACAGGGGGAGGTCAGCCCCAGCATTTT
TRBV6-5	-	TRBD1	TRBJ2-7	CASSQDRGHEQYF	TGTGCCAGCAGTCAGGACAGGGGGCACGAGCAGTACTTC
TRBV19	-	-	TRBJ2-3	CASSPGTSTDTQYF	TGTGCCAGTAGTCCCGGAACTAGCACAGATACGCAGTATTTT
TRBV29-1	-	-	TRBJ1-4	CSVGDGAGGFGKLFF	TGCAGCGTTGGGGATGGAGCAGGAGGGTTTGGAAAACTGTTTTTT
TRBV4-1	-	TRBD2	TRBJ2-1	CASREREGYNEQFF	TGCGCCAGCAGAGAGCGGGAGGGGTACAATGAGCAGTTCTTC
TRBV10-3	once	TRBD2	TRBJ2-3	CAISDTSGSLYTQYF	TGTGCCATCAGTGACACTAGCGGGAGTCTATATACGCAGTATTTT
TRBV6-1	-	-	TRBJ2-7	CASSDGLTYEQYF	TGTGCCAGCAGTGACGGACTGACCTACGAGCAGTACTTC
TRBV19	once	TRBD1	TRBJ2-2	CASSIEYRGLSGELFF	TGTGCCAGTAGTATAGAGTACAGGGGATTATCCGGGGAGCTGTTTTTT
TRBV5-6	-	-	TRBJ2-1	CASSLWYGKNEQFF	TGTGCCAGCAGCTTATGGTACGGGAAGAATGAGCAGTTCTTC
TRBV6-5	-	-	TRBJ2-4	CASSARGAKNIQYF	TGTGCCAGCAGCGCCCGAGGGGCCAAAAACATTCAGTACTTC
TRBV6-5	-	-	TRBJ1-4	CASSLARDIIEKLFF	TGTGCCAGCAGCCTGGCGAGGGATATCATTGAAAAACTGTTTTTT
TRBV7-9	-	-	TRBJ2-3	CASSYPRDTQYF	TGTGCCAGCAGCTACCCTCGGGATACGCAGTATTTT
TRBV9	-	TRBD1	TRBJ1-1	CASSGGREHTEAFF	TGTGCCAGCTCAGGGGGCAGGGAGCACACTGAAGCTTTCTTT